This T cell receptor (beta chain) was identified in a study of blood T cells in healthy people across ages. The study's findings and limits: Significant beta diversity loss was already apparent by age about 39, declining roughly linearly.

Turning to this clonotype: The target antigen is unknown.

V gave up 5 bases and J gave up 6 bases, with 32 bases separating them. Germline lookup yields CDR1 DFQATT and CDR2 SNEGSKA (reference sequence). The CDR3 contains 18 residues. The use of a sample-barcoded 5' primer and a J-beta primer mix characterized a second PCR of about 6 to 12 cycles. TCRdb reanalysed the 5' RACE reads using MiXCR and keeps one entry per CDR3 protein. The profile shows 1.5 million to 2 million distinct CDR3 sequences, around 50% of them singletons. The sample consisted of blood. The receptor comes from a woman aged 40 to 49 in good health. The chain combines TRBV20-1 with TRBJ2-7; no firm D call. CDR3 sequence (DNA): TGCAGTGCTGATACTTCCGCCGCTGACGAAAATGGACCCCTCGAGCAGTACTTC. Its protein product is CSADTSAADENGPLEQYF.